What follows is one T cell receptor beta chain and its context. Its antigen is currently unknown. This specimen belongs to a study of pediatric ulcerative colitis. The overall study: Disease was pancolitis in several and left-sided in two, histology-confirmed.

Notes on the study in general: Ulcerative colitis patients shared more blood-rectal clones than controls. Repertoires came from total lymphocyte DNA, not specific subsets.

Profiled with immunoSEQ multiplex PCR; TCRdb holds only in-frame clones, not every one. The sample has fewer than 45,000 clones; over 80% are singletons. This CDR3 is 15 amino acids long. Germline CDR1 SGHRS, CDR2 YFSETQ. The V and J ends lost 0 bases and 0 bases respectively, with 8 bases between them. At colonoscopy, a blood sample was also collected. Sequencing input: blood. The chain has TRBV5-1 and TRBJ2-3; a weak D match, TRBD2 (5 bases). This receptor was taken from a girl under 18 with moderate ulcerative colitis. CDR3 nucleotides: TGCGCCAGCAGCTTGGAGCGGACGAGCACAGATACGCAGTATTTT. It codes for CASSLERTSTDTQYF. The full variable domain, with the rest looked up from reference TRBV5-1 and TRBJ2-3, is KAGVTQTPRYLIKTRGQQVTLSCSPISGHRSVSWYQQTPGQGLQFLFEYFSETQRNKGNFPGRFSGRQFSNSRSEMNVSTLELGDSALYLCASSLERTSTDTQYFGPGTRLTVL.